The present T cell receptor (beta chain) was sequenced within a study of blood T cell repertoires in COVID-19. Study in general: The United States, Italy and Spain supplied acute and convalescent COVID-19 samples.

The CDR3 loop spans 15 amino acids. V was pared by 0 bases and J by 3 bases, with 7 bases between. Germline lookup yields CDR1 SGDLS and CDR2 YYNGEE. Original methodology: Nucleated cell counts were estimated from reference gene primer amplification. Clones were sequenced by immunoSEQ multiplex PCR, and TCRdb holds only the in-frame ones, with some missing. V and J calls and clone size are copied from that table; D and trimming were computed from the DNA. The table shows about 210,000 clones, with about 89% occurring only once. This chain uses TRBV9 with TRBJ1-6; D is ambiguous. This receptor was obtained from a woman in her thirties or forties with acute or convalescent COVID-19. The material sequenced was peripheral blood. The CDR3 DNA follows: TGTGCCAGCAGCGTAGAACAGAACTATAATTCACCCCTCCACTTT. Translation gives CASSVEQNYNSPLHF.